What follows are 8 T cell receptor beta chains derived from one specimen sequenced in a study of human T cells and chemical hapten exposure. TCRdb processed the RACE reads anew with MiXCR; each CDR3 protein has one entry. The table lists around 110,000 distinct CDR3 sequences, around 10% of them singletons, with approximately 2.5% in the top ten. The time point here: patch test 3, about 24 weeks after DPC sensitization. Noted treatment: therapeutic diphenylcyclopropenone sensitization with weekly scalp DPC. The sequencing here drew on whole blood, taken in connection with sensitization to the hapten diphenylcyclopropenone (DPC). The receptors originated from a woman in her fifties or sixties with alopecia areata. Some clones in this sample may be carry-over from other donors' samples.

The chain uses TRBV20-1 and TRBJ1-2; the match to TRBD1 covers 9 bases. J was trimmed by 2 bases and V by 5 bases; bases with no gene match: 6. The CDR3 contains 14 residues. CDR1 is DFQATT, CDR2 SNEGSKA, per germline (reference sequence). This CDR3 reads CSAGDRDTNYGYTF. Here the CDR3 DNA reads TGCAGTGCTGGGGACAGGGATACCAACTATGGCTACACCTTC.

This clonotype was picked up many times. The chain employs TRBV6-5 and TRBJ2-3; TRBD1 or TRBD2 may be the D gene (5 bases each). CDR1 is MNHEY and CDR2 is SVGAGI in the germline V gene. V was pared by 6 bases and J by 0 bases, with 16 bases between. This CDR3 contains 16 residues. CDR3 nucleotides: TGTGCCAGCAGCCCTGGGACGGCGCTTAGCACAGATACGCAGTATTTT. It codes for CASSPGTALSTDTQYF.

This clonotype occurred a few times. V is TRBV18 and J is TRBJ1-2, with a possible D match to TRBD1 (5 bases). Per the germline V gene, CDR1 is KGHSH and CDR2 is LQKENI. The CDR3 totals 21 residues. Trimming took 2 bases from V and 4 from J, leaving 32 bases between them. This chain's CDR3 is CASSPGNGLILRGRTTYGYTF. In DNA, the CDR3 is TGTGCCAGCTCACCAGGGAATGGTCTAATCCTGAGGGGCAGGACGACCTATGGCTACACCTTC.

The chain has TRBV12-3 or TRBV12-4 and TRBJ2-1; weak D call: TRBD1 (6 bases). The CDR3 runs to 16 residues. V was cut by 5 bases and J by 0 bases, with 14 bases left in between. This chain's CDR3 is CASSPGGPSSYNEQFF. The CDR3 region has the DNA TGTGCCAGCAGTCCTGGGGGCCCCAGCTCCTACAATGAGCAGTTCTTC.

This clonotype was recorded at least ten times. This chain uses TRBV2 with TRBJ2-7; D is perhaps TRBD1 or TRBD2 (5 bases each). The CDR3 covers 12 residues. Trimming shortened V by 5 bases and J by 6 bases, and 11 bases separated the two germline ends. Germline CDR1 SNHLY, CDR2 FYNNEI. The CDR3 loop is CASSNGDVEQYF. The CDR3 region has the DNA TGTGCCAGCAGTAACGGGGACGTCGAGCAGTACTTC.

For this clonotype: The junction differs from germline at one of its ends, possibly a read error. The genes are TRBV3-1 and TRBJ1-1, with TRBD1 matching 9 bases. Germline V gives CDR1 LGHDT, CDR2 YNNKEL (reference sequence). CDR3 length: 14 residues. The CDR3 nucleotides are TGTACCAGCAGCCAAGCACAGGGGGCCTCGGAAGCTTTCTTT. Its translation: CTSSQAQGASEAFF.

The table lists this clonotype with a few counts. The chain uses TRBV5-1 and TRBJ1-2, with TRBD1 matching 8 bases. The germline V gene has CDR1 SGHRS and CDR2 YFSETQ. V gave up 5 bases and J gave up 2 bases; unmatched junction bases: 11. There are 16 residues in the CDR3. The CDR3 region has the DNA TGCGCCAGCAGGCATACCGGCAGGGGGCGAAACTATGGCTACACCTTC. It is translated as CASRHTGRGRNYGYTF.

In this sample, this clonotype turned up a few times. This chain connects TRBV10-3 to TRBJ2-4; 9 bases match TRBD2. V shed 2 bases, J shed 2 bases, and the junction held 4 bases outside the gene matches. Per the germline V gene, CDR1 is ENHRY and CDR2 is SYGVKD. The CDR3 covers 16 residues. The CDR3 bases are TGTGCCATCAGTGAGAGCGGGGGGACTTCCAAAAACATTCAGTACTTC. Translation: CAISESGGTSKNIQYF.